This T cell receptor (beta chain) derives from a study of shared clonotypes between healthy human individuals. The wider study: Each donor's CD8 memory used one plate, CD8 naive two, each CD4 subset three.

The V gene end was trimmed by 6 bases and the J gene end by 4 bases; junction bases not matched to a gene: 6. Per the germline V gene, CDR1 is SNHLY and CDR2 is FYNNEI. The CDR3 sequence is 14 residues long. The authors ran the assay at deep level. Using immunoSEQ multiplex PCR, the repertoire was profiled, and TCRdb retains in-frame clones only, with some absent. The sample carries some 1,100,000 clones, approximately 80% recorded once. Regarding the study as a whole: In a few donors, 4.5% to 5.5% of naive CD4 clonotypes appeared in common. Clonotypes shared by all four donors outscored non-shared clonotypes in generation probability.

The table lists this clone with a count of one. Its antigen is still unknown. The source of this sequence is a man between 18 and 35 years old in good health. Some clones in this sample may be carry-over from other donors' samples. The rearrangement links TRBV2 to TRBJ2-3; 8 bases map to TRBD1. The specimen sequenced was memory CD4+ T cells from PBMCs. The subset denotes: CD45RA-negative fraction. The CDR3 is CASRVTGVADTQYF. CDR3 nucleotide sequence: TGTGCCAGCAGGGTGACAGGGGTCGCAGATACGCAGTATTTT.